This T cell receptor beta chain was identified in a study of T cell responses to AZD1222 COVID-19 vaccine. Libraries were prepared by immunoSEQ multiplex PCR; TCRdb keeps only in-frame clonotypes and omits some of them. The table lists approximately 270,000 clones, 90% to 95% of them singletons. Both about-4-week and about-12-week second-dose recipients were combined. The germline V gene encodes CDR1 KGHDR and CDR2 SFDVKD. The CDR3 has 14 amino acids. The V and J ends lost 1 base and 4 bases respectively, with 9 bases between them. The sequencing used peripheral blood, collected 28 days after the second AZD1222 dose. This chain uses TRBV24-1 with TRBJ1-2, with D uncertain. The TCR was taken from an adult who received the AZD1222 COVID-19 vaccine. The CDR3, as DNA: TGTGCCACCAGTGATTTAGGGAGCTCCTATGGCTACACCTTC. Protein product: CATSDLGSSYGYTF.